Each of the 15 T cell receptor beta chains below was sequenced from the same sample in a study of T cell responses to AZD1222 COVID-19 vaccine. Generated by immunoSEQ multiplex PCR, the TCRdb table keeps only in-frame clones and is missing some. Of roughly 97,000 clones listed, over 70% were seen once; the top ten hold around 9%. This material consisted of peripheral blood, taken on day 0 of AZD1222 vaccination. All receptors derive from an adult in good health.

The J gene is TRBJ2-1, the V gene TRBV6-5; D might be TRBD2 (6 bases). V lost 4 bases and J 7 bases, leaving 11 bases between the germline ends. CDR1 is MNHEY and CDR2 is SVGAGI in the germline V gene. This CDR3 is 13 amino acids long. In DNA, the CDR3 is TGTGCCAGCAGTTGGGGGGTGGGAAATGAGCAGTTCTTC. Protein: CASSWGVGNEQFF.

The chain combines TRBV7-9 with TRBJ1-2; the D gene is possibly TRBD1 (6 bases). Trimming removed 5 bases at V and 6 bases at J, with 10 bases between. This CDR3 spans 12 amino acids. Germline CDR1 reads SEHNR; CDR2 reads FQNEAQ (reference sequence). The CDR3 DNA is TGTGCCAGCAGCCTCAGACAGGATGGCTACACCTTC. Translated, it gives CASSLRQDGYTF.

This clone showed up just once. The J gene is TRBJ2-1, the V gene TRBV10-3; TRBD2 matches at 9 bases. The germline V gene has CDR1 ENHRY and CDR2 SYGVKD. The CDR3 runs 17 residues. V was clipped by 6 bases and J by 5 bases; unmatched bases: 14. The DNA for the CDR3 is TGTGCCATCAGAAGGACTAGCGACCAATTAGGGAACAATGAGCAGTTCTTC. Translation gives CAIRRTSDQLGNNEQFF.

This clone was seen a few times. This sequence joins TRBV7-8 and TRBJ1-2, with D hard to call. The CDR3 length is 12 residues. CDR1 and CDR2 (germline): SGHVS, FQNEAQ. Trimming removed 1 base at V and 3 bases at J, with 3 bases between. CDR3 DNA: TGTGCCAGCAGCTTAGAGCACTATGGCTACACCTTC. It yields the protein CASSLEHYGYTF.

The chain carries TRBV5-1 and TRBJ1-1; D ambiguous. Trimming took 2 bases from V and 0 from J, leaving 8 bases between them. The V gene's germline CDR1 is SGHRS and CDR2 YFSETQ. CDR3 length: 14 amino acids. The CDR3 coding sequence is TGCGCCAGCAGCTTCCAGAGCTTGAACACTGAAGCTTTCTTT. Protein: CASSFQSLNTEAFF.

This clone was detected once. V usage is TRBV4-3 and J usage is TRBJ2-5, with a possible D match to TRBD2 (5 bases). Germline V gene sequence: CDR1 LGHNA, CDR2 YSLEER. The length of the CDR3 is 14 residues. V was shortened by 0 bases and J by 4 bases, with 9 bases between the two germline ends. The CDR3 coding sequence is TGCGCCAGCAGCCAAGACGTCACTAGAGAGACCCAGTACTTC. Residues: CASSQDVTRETQYF.

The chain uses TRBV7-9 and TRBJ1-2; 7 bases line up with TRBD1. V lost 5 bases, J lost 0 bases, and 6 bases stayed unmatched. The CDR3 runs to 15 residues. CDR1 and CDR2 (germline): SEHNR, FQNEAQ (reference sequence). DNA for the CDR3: TGTGCCAGCAGCGGACCGGGACAGCCTAACTATGGCTACACCTTC. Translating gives CASSGPGQPNYGYTF.

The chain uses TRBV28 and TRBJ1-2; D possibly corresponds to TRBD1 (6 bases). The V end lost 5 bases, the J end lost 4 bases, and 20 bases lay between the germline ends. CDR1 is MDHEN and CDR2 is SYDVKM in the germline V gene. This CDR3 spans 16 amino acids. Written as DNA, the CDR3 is TGTGCCAGCAGTCGTTCCGGGACACAGGGTATCTATGGCTACACCTTC. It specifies CASSRSGTQGIYGYTF.

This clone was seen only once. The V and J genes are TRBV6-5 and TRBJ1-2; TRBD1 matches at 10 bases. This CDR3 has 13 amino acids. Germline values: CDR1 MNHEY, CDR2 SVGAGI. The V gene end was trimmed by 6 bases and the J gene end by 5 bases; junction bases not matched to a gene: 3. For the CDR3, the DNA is TGTGCCAGCAGCATGGGACAGGGGTATGGCTACACCTTC. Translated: CASSMGQGYGYTF.

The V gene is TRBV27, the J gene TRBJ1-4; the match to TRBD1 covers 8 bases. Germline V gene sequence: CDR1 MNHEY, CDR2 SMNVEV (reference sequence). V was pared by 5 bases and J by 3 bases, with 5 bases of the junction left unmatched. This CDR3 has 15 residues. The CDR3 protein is CASSRQGLPNEKLFF. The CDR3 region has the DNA TGTGCCAGCAGTCGACAGGGGTTACCTAATGAAAAACTGTTTTTT.

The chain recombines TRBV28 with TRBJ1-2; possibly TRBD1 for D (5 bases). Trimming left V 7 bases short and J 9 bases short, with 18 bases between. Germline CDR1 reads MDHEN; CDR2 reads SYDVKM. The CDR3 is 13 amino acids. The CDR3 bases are TGTGCCAGCACCTTGGGGGGGAAAGGAAGCTACACCTTC. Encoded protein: CASTLGGKGSYTF.

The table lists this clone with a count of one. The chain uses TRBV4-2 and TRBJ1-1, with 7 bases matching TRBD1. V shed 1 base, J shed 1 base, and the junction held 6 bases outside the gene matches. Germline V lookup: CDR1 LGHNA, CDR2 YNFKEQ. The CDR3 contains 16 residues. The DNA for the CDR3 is TGTGCCAGCAGCCAAGCTTCACAGGGGAGGAACACTGAAGCTTTCTTT. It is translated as CASSQASQGRNTEAFF.

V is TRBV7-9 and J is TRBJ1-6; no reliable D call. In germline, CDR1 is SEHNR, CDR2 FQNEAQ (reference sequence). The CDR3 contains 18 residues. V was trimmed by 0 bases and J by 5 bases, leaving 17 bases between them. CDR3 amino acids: CASSLAHIRETNNSPLHF. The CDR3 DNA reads TGTGCCAGCAGCTTAGCCCATATCCGAGAAACGAATAATTCACCCCTCCACTTT.

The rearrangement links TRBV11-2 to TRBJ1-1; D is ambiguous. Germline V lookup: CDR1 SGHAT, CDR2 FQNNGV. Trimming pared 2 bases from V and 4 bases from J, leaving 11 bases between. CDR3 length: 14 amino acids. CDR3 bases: TGTGCCAGCAGCTTACAGGCGTCGGGCACTGAAGCTTTCTTT. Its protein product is CASSLQASGTEAFF.

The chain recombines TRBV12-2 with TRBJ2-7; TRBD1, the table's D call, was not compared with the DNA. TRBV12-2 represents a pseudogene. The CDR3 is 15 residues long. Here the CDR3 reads CASRRTTGFFYEQYF. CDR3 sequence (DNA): TGTGCAAGTCGTAGGACGACAGGCTTCTTCTACGAGCAGTACTTC.